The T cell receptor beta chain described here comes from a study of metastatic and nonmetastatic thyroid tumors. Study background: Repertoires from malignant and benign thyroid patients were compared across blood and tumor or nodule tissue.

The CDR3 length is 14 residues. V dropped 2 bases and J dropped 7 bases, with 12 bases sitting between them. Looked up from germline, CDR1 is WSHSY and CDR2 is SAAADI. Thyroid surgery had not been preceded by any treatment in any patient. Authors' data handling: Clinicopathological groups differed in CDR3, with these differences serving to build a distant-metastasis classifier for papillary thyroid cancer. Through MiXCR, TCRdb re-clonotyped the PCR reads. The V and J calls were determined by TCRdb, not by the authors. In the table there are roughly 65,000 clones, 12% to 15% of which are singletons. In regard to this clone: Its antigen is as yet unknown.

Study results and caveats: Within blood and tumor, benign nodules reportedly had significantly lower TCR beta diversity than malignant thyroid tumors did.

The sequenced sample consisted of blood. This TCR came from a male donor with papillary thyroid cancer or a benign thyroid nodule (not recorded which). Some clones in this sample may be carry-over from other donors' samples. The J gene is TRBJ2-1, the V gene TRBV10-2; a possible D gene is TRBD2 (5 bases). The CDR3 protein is CASSEREVGNEQFF. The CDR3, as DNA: TGCGCCAGCAGTGAGCGGGAAGTGGGGAATGAGCAGTTCTTC.